Here is one TCR beta chain with its context. The antigen remains undetermined. This specimen belongs to a study of shared clonotypes between healthy human individuals. Overall study context: The plates for each donor numbered three CD4 naive, three CD4 memory, two CD8 naive and one CD8 memory. General study points: Clonotypes not shared had lower generation probabilities than those common to all four donors.

The data were produced by immunoSEQ multiplex PCR, yet TCRdb's version contains in-frame clones alone and is incomplete. The table records more than 1,200,000 clones, approximately 98.5% of them present only once. V was pared by 0 bases and J by 5 bases, with 2 bases of the junction left unmatched. The CDR3 runs to 14 residues. Germline CDR1 and CDR2: SGHRS and YFSETQ. The specimen sequenced was naive CD4+ T cells sorted from blood. The sample's subset: CD45RA+ positively selected. The receptor comes from a man under 40 in good health. The V call is TRBV5-1, the J call TRBJ2-4, with 7 bases aligning to TRBD1. The CDR3: CASSLGQGQNIQYF. As DNA, the CDR3 is TGCGCCAGCAGCTTGGGACAGGGACAAAACATTCAGTACTTC.